The 14 T cell receptor beta chains listed next were all sequenced from one sample in a study of human T cells and chemical hapten exposure. A single record per CDR3 protein comes from TCRdb applying MiXCR to the RACE reads. The table records approximately 100,000 distinct CDR3 sequences, around 10% of them present only once. Time point described: pre-sensitization, week 0. This sample's treatment: therapeutic diphenylcyclopropenone sensitization with weekly scalp DPC. The sample here was whole blood, taken in connection with sensitization to the hapten diphenylcyclopropenone (DPC). The source of these receptors is a woman aged 45 to 65 with alopecia areata. Some clones in this sample may be carry-over from other donors' samples.

In its sample, this clonotype was seen a few times. The chain links TRBV27 to TRBJ1-2; D is unclear. The V gene's germline CDR1 is MNHEY and CDR2 SMNVEV (reference sequence). V lost 5 bases, J lost 4 bases, and 14 bases lay in between. The length of the CDR3 is 14 residues. CDR3 residues: CASSPRRTFYGYTF. CDR3 bases: TGTGCCAGCAGTCCACGACGGACTTTCTATGGCTACACCTTC.

This clonotype was detected only a few times. V is TRBV18 and J is TRBJ2-7; maybe TRBD1 (6 bases). The CDR3 runs to 14 residues. V was clipped by 4 bases and J by 2 bases, with 12 bases between them. In germline, CDR1 is KGHSH, CDR2 LQKENI. CDR3: CASSLSQGPYEQYF. CDR3 nucleotides: TGTGCCAGCTCACTATCACAGGGTCCCTACGAGCAGTACTTC.

The gene calls are TRBV14 and TRBJ2-1, with 10 nucleotides matching TRBD2. From germline, CDR1 is SGHDN and CDR2 FVKESK. The CDR3 covers 16 residues. V trimming: 4 bases; J trimming: 2 bases; junction bases outside the gene matches: 5. CDR3 bases: TGTGCCAGCAGCCCACTCAGCGGGGGGGCCTACAATGAGCAGTTCTTC. It is translated as CASSPLSGGAYNEQFF.

This clonotype was seen a handful of times. The chain combines TRBV20-1 with TRBJ1-6; 9 bases map to TRBD1. CDR3 length: 16 amino acids. The germline V gene has CDR1 DFQATT and CDR2 SNEGSKA (reference sequence). With 7 bases clipped from V and 0 bases from J, the junction kept 7 bases outside the gene matches. CDR3 loop: CSGPDRGNSYNSPLHF. CDR3 nucleotides: TGCAGTGGACCCGACAGGGGGAACTCCTATAATTCACCCCTCCACTTT.

The sample holds many counts of this clonotype. The chain employs TRBV5-6 and TRBJ1-1; 10 positions agree with TRBD1. Germline V lookup: CDR1 SGHDT, CDR2 YYEEEE. V gave up 5 bases and J gave up 2 bases; unmatched junction bases: 9. The CDR3 totals 16 residues. The DNA of the CDR3 is TGTGCCAGCAGTTTACCGGGACAGGGGCGAAACACTGAAGCTTTCTTT. Residues: CASSLPGQGRNTEAFF.

This clonotype turned up a few times. V usage is TRBV4-1 and J usage is TRBJ2-1, with 7 bases aligning to TRBD1. J lost 7 bases, V lost 8 bases, and 11 bases had no gene match. The germline V gene encodes CDR1 MGHRA and CDR2 YSYEKL. This CDR3 region has 14 residues. DNA of the CDR3: TGCGCCAGCGAGGGGGAAGGGACAGTAAATGAGCAGTTCTTC. Amino acids: CASEGEGTVNEQFF.

This clonotype came up many times. This chain joins TRBV6-1 and TRBJ1-6; possibly TRBD1 for D (5 bases). Trimming cost V 1 base and J 10 bases, with 11 bases left between them. This CDR3 contains 14 residues. The germline V gene has CDR1 MNHNS and CDR2 SASEGT. CDR3 in DNA: TGTGCCAGCAGTGAAGATCGGGACCCCTCACCCCTCCACTTT. This codes for CASSEDRDPSPLHF.

CDR3 coding DNA: TGTGCCAGCAGCCGCACTGGGGGCGAAGATACGCAGTATTTT. The encoded protein is CASSRTGGEDTQYF. The rearrangement uses TRBV28 and TRBJ2-3; D is perhaps TRBD1 (6 bases). Germline values: CDR1 MDHEN, CDR2 SYDVKM. This CDR3 comprises 14 residues. The ends were cut back, 6 bases at V and 5 bases at J, with 15 bases in the middle.

There are a few counts of this clonotype. This chain's CDR3 is CASSSGLAGVVNEQFF. The CDR3 DNA follows: TGTGCCAGCAGCTCCGGACTAGCGGGAGTCGTCAATGAGCAGTTCTTC. The V and J genes are TRBV7-9 and TRBJ2-1, with 13 bases matching TRBD2. J lost 6 bases, V lost 4 bases, and 6 bases had no gene match. Germline CDR1 is SEHNR and CDR2 is FQNEAQ (reference sequence). The CDR3 has 16 residues. The full variable domain, its missing parts supplied by reference TRBV7-9 and TRBJ2-1, is DTGVSQNPRHKITKRGQNVTFRCDPISEHNRLYWYRQTLGQGPEFLTYFQNEAQLEKSRLLSDRFSAERPKGSFSTLEIQRTEQGDSAMYLCASSSGLAGVVNEQFFGPGTRLTVL.

The CDR3 loop reads CASSERQYSYNEQFF. DNA of the CDR3: TGTGCCAGCAGTGAGAGGCAGTACTCCTACAATGAGCAGTTCTTC. The rearrangement links TRBV2 to TRBJ2-1; unclear D gene. V was pared by 3 bases and J by 0 bases, with 9 bases between. CDR3 size: 15 residues. The germline V gene encodes CDR1 SNHLY and CDR2 FYNNEI. Using reference TRBV2 and TRBJ2-1 for the parts outside the CDR3, the full variable domain is EPEVTQTPSHQVTQMGQEVILRCVPISNHLYFYWYRQILGQKVEFLVSFYNNEISEKSEIFDDQFSVERPDGSNFTLKIRSTKLEDSAMYFCASSERQYSYNEQFFGPGTRLTVL.

A single count supports this clonotype. This chain connects TRBV28 to TRBJ1-1; D is perhaps TRBD1 (5 bases). V lost 4 bases and J lost 3, with 12 bases in between. The CDR3 has 14 residues. Germline CDR1 MDHEN, CDR2 SYDVKM. CDR3 loop: CASSSTGTYTEAFF. In DNA form, the CDR3 reads TGTGCCAGCAGTTCCACGGGGACTTACACTGAAGCTTTCTTT.

This clonotype was seen a few times. This sequence joins TRBV28 and TRBJ2-7; D possibly matches TRBD1 or TRBD2 (5 bases each). Germline V gene lookup returns CDR1 MDHEN and CDR2 SYDVKM. V lost 1 base and J 6 bases, leaving 16 bases between the germline ends. The CDR3 sequence is 15 residues long. CDR3 DNA sequence: TGTGCCAGCAGTTTATCCACGGCTCGGGGCGGCGAGCAGTACTTC. It yields the protein CASSLSTARGGEQYF.

This clonotype turned up a few times. This sequence joins TRBV18 and TRBJ2-3; D is possibly TRBD2 (5 bases). Germline V gives CDR1 KGHSH, CDR2 LQKENI. The CDR3 sequence is 13 residues long. V lost 2 bases to trimming and J lost 3 bases, with 6 bases between them. The CDR3 DNA sequence: TGTGCCAGCTCACCAGAGGGAACAGATACGCAGTATTTT. Translation: CASSPEGTDTQYF. Full variable domain (rest looked up from reference TRBV18 and TRBJ2-3): NAGVMQNPRHLVRRRGQEARLRCSPMKGHSHVYWYRQLPEEGLKFMVYLQKENIIDESGMPKERFSAEFPKEGPSILRIQQVVRGDSAAYFCASSPEGTDTQYFGPGTRLTVL.

This clonotype was counted between two and nine times. This chain joins TRBV7-2 and TRBJ2-5, with a tentative D call TRBD2 (6 bases). The germline V and J ends were trimmed by 0 bases and 4 bases, with 6 bases remaining between them. From germline, CDR1 is SGHTA and CDR2 FQGNSA. This CDR3 has 13 amino acids. The CDR3 DNA sequence: TGTGCCAGCAGCTTAGCCGGGGGAGAGACCCAGTACTTC. Translating it yields CASSLAGGETQYF.